The TCR beta chain described here comes from a study of shared clonotypes between healthy human individuals. Data came from immunoSEQ multiplex PCR; TCRdb stores just in-frame clones and leaves some out. This table holds millions of clones, about 95% found once. This clone was counted a single time. CDR1 is LNHNV, CDR2 YYDKDF, per germline (reference sequence). Trimming stripped 6 bases from V and 2 bases from J, with 13 bases between. This CDR3 region has 14 residues. Sequenced: naive CD4+ T cells sorted from blood. Subset described: CD45RA+ positively selected. The chain links TRBV15 to TRBJ1-2; D call uncertain. The TCR sequence derives from a man younger than 35 in good health. This chain's CDR3 is CATRSPGVNYGYTF. CDR3 sequence (DNA): TGTGCCACCAGGTCCCCAGGAGTGAACTATGGCTACACCTTC.